What follows are 17 T cell receptor beta chains derived from one specimen sequenced in a study of T cells in Graves' hyperthyroidism and ophthalmopathy. RNA transcripts served as the template for amplifying TCR beta CDR3 regions. The HTBI primer set served for first-round RT-PCR of the TCR CDR3. TCRdb processed the multiplex PCR reads anew with MiXCR; each CDR3 protein has one entry. This sample yields some 500,000 distinct CDR3 sequences, of which about 16% are seen a single time; about 29% belongs to the top ten. Sequences were obtained from blood. The receptors were gathered from a woman aged 25 to 39 with Graves' ophthalmopathy.

The V gene is TRBV6-6, the J gene TRBJ2-1; D is tentatively TRBD1 or TRBD2 (5 bases each). The CDR3 contains 12 residues. CDR1 and CDR2 (germline): MNHNY, SVGAGI (reference sequence). The ends were cut back, 2 bases at V and 8 bases at J, with 7 bases in the middle. The CDR3 protein is CASSYGGYEQFF. The CDR3 region has the DNA TGTGCCAGCAGTTACGGGGGTTATGAGCAGTTCTTC.

This clonotype appeared many times. The rearrangement links TRBV18 to TRBJ2-3; TRBD2 matches 7 bases. J lost 2 bases, V lost 5 bases, and 7 bases had no gene match. Germline lookup yields CDR1 KGHSH and CDR2 LQKENI. There are 15 residues in the CDR3. CDR3 nucleotides: TGTGCCAGCTCAGCTCCGGGGGGTTACACAGATACGCAGTATTTT. It is translated as CASSAPGGYTDTQYF.

The sample holds many counts of this clonotype. The rearrangement joins TRBV7-2 to TRBJ2-3; tentatively, D is TRBD1 (6 bases). The CDR3 extends over 16 amino acids. The germline CDR1 and CDR2 sequences are SGHTA and FQGNSA. V was pared by 1 base and J by 2 bases, with 13 bases between. The CDR3, as DNA: TGTGCCAGCAGCTTAGGGTGGACAGTGTCCACAGATACGCAGTATTTT. It encodes CASSLGWTVSTDTQYF.

This clonotype occurred a few times. The chain joins TRBV20-1 to TRBJ2-7; 8 nucleotides align to TRBD2. The germline CDR1 and CDR2 sequences are DFQATT and SNEGSKA (reference sequence). CDR3 size: 13 residues. V shed 3 bases and J 4 bases; nucleotides not matched to a gene: 5. The CDR3 region is CSASEAGDYEQYF. In DNA, the CDR3 is TGCAGTGCTAGTGAAGCGGGAGATTACGAGCAGTACTTC.

This clonotype was seen a few times. The chain joins TRBV27 to TRBJ1-2; TRBD1 matches at 10 bases. V lost 6 bases, J lost 4 bases, and 5 bases stayed unmatched. There are 14 residues in the CDR3. CDR1 and CDR2 (germline): MNHEY, SMNVEV (reference sequence). As DNA, the CDR3 is TGTGCCAGCAGGCGGGACAGGGGTGTCTATGGCTACACCTTC. Encoded protein: CASRRDRGVYGYTF.

The rearrangement links TRBV20-1 to TRBJ2-7, with D hard to call. V gave up 1 base and J gave up 2 bases, with 9 bases separating them. This CDR3 is built from 13 residues. Germline assignment: CDR1 DFQATT and CDR2 SNEGSKA (reference sequence). CDR3 in DNA: TGCAGTGCTAGAGTGGGATCACCCTACGAGCAGTACTTC. Encoded protein: CSARVGSPYEQYF.

This clonotype was recorded at least ten times. The gene calls are TRBV5-1 and TRBJ1-2; TRBD1 matches 7 bases. The V segment lost 1 base and the J segment 3 bases; nucleotides outside the gene matches: 6. The CDR3 spans 15 residues. Germline loops: CDR1 SGHRS, CDR2 YFSETQ. The CDR3 sequence is CASSLTGDQDYGYTF. CDR3 DNA sequence: TGCGCCAGCAGCTTGACAGGGGATCAAGACTATGGCTACACCTTC.

This clonotype was picked up a small number of times. The chain combines TRBV13 with TRBJ1-1; 10 nucleotides agree with TRBD1. The junction had 3 bases not matched to a gene; V was cut back by 2 bases and J by 9 bases. Looked up from germline, CDR1 is PRHDT and CDR2 is FYEKMQ (reference sequence). The CDR3 runs 13 residues. The CDR3 DNA follows: TGTGCCAGCAGCTTAAGGGGACAGGGGAAAGCTTTCTTT. Residues: CASSLRGQGKAFF.

This clonotype was seen once. The chain links TRBV11-3 to TRBJ2-3, with D maybe TRBD1 (5 bases). The V and J ends lost 5 bases and 0 bases respectively, with 15 bases between them. The CDR3 has 16 residues. Germline values: CDR1 SGHNT, CDR2 YENEEA. The CDR3 spells CASSPTTETSTDTQYF. In DNA, the CDR3 is TGTGCCAGCAGCCCCACGACAGAGACTAGCACAGATACGCAGTATTTT.

The chain combines TRBV19 with TRBJ2-7, with D tentatively TRBD1 or TRBD2 (5 bases each). Trimming pared 3 bases from V and 6 bases from J, leaving 12 bases between. The CDR3 extends over 13 amino acids. In germline, CDR1 is LNHDA, CDR2 SQIVND (reference sequence). The CDR3 loop reads CASSMPRGGEQYF. The CDR3 nucleotides are TGTGCCAGTAGTATGCCTCGGGGCGGCGAGCAGTACTTC.

This clonotype was seen repeatedly, ten times or more. The chain uses TRBV4-1 and TRBJ2-7, with D unresolved. Deletions cut 1 base from V and 3 bases from J, with 16 bases between. CDR1 and CDR2 from the germline V gene are MGHRA and YSYEKL. This CDR3 contains 16 residues. The CDR3 sequence: CASSQAPNRGFYEQYF. In DNA, the CDR3 is TGCGCCAGCAGCCAAGCACCAAATCGAGGTTTCTACGAGCAGTACTTC.

This clonotype was counted only a few times. The chain employs TRBV6-2 or TRBV6-3 and TRBJ2-7; D not resolved. Germline V gene lookup returns CDR1 MNHEY and CDR2 SVGEGT. CDR3 length equals 14 residues. Trimming stripped 7 bases from V and 2 bases from J, with 15 bases between. CDR3 DNA: TGTGCCAGCACAGAAGGGCAGTATACCTACGAGCAGTACTTC. This sequence encodes CASTEGQYTYEQYF.

This clonotype was observed many times. This sequence joins TRBV6-2 or TRBV6-3 and TRBJ2-2, with a weak D call TRBD1 (6 bases). This CDR3 comprises 14 residues. Germline lookup yields CDR1 MNHEY and CDR2 SVGEGT. The germline V and J ends were trimmed by 5 bases and 3 bases, with 10 bases remaining between them. CDR3 in DNA: TGTGCCAGCAGTACAGGGATGGACACCGGGGAGCTGTTTTTT. Amino acids: CASSTGMDTGELFF.

This clonotype was seen repeatedly, ten times or more. The gene calls are TRBV20-1 and TRBJ2-5; D is unresolved. Trimming took 5 bases from V and 4 from J, leaving 11 bases between them. CDR1 and CDR2 (germline): DFQATT, SNEGSKA (reference sequence). The length of the CDR3 is 12 residues. The CDR3 region has the DNA TGCAGTGCTCTTATTATAGCAGAGACCCAGTACTTC. This translates into CSALIIAETQYF.

This chain joins TRBV6-2 or TRBV6-3 and TRBJ2-7, with D possibly TRBD1 on 5 matching bases. Germline V lookup: CDR1 MNHEY, CDR2 SVGEGT. The CDR3 has 12 amino acids. Trimming pared 8 bases from V and 3 bases from J, leaving 11 bases between. CDR3 amino acids: CASQGRVYEQYF. Written as DNA, the CDR3 is TGTGCCAGCCAGGGTAGGGTCTACGAGCAGTACTTC.

This clonotype was observed at least ten times. The gene calls are TRBV9 and TRBJ2-7; D call uncertain. The germline V and J ends were trimmed by 2 bases and 3 bases, with 15 bases remaining between them. Germline lookup yields CDR1 SGDLS and CDR2 YYNGEE. CDR3 length: 15 amino acids. Here the CDR3 DNA reads TGTGCCAGCAGCGTGTCTCCAGAGAAACGCTACGAGCAGTACTTC. This encodes CASSVSPEKRYEQYF.

This clonotype was counted between two and nine times. The chain is built from TRBV19 and TRBJ2-2, with 7 bases aligning to TRBD2. The germline gives CDR1 LNHDA, CDR2 SQIVND (reference sequence). The V segment lost 7 bases and the J segment 7 bases; nucleotides outside the gene matches: 12. The CDR3 totals 15 residues. In nucleotides, the CDR3 is TGTGCCAGTATGAGGGTTGGCGGGAGTTTCGGGGAGCTGTTTTTT. Translating it yields CASMRVGGSFGELFF.